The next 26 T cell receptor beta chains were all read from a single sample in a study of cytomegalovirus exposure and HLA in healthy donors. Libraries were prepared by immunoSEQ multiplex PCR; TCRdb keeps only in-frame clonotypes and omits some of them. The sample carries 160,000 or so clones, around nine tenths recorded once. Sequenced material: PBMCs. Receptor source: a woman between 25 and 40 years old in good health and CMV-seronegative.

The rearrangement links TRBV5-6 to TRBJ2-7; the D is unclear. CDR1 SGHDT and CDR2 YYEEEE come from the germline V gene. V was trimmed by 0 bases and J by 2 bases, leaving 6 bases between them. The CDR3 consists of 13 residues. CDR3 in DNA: TGTGCCAGCAGCTTGGCCCATGCCTACGAGCAGTACTTC. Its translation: CASSLAHAYEQYF.

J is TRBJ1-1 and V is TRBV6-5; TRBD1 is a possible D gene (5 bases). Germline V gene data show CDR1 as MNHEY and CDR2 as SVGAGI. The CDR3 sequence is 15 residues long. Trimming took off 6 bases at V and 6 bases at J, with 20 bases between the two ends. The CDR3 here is CASSSLQVYDAEAFF. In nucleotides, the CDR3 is TGTGCCAGCAGCTCCCTACAGGTCTACGACGCTGAAGCTTTCTTT.

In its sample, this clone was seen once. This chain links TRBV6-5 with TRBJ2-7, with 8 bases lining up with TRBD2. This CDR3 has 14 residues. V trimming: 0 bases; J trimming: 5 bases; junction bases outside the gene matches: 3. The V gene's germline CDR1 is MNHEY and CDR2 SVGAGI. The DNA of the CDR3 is TGTGCCAGCAGTTACTCGCGGGGGGTGAACGAGCAGTACTTC. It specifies CASSYSRGVNEQYF.

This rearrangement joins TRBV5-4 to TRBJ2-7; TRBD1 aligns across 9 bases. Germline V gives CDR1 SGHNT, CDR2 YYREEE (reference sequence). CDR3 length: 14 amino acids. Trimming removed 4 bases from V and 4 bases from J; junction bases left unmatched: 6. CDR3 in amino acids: CASSGPGQGYEQYF. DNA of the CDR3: TGTGCCAGCAGCGGGCCGGGACAGGGTTACGAGCAGTACTTC.

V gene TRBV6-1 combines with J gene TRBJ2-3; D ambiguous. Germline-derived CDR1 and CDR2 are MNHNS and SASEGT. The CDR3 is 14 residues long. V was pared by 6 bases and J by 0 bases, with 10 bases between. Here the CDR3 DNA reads TGTGCCAGCAGGCGAGGTGGAAGCACAGATACGCAGTATTTT. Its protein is CASRRGGSTDTQYF.

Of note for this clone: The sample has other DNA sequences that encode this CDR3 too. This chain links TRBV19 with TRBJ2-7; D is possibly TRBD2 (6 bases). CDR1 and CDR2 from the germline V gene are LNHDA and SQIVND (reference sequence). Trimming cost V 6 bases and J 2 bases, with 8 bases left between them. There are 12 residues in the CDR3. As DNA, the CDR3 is TGTGCCAGTAGCCCGGGGGCCTACGAGCAGTACTTC. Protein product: CASSPGAYEQYF.

The CDR3 loop reads CASSWGPSQETQYF. The CDR3 DNA reads as TGTGCCAGCAGCTGGGGCCCGAGCCAAGAGACCCAGTACTTC. V usage is TRBV13 and J usage is TRBJ2-5; D perhaps matches TRBD1 (5 bases). CDR1 and CDR2 (germline): PRHDT, FYEKMQ (reference sequence). The CDR3 loop spans 14 amino acids. Trimming took 4 bases from V and 1 from J, leaving 10 bases between them. The entire variable domain, with the rest obtained from reference TRBV13 and TRBJ2-5, is as follows: AAGVIQSPRHLIKEKRETATLKCYPIPRHDTVYWYQQGPGQDPQFLISFYEKMQSDKGSIPDRFSAQQFSDYHSELNMSSLELGDSALYFCASSWGPSQETQYFGPGTRLLVL.

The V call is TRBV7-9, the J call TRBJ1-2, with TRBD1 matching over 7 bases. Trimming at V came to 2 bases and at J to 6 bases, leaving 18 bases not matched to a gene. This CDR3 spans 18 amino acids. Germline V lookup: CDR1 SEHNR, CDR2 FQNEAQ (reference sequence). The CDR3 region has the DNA TGTGCCAGCAGCTTATACCCCTCTTTGCGACAGGGTTCGCATGGCTACACCTTC. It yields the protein CASSLYPSLRQGSHGYTF.

The CDR3 coding sequence is TGTGCCAGCAGCCAAGGGGAATCGGGACTCGCAGACGAGCAGTACTTC. Amino acid sequence: CASSQGESGLADEQYF. The V gene is TRBV13, the J gene TRBJ2-7; D is possibly TRBD2 (6 bases). The CDR3 totals 16 residues. V lost 5 bases to trimming and J lost 5 bases, with 22 bases between them. Per germline, CDR1 PRHDT and CDR2 FYEKMQ (reference sequence).

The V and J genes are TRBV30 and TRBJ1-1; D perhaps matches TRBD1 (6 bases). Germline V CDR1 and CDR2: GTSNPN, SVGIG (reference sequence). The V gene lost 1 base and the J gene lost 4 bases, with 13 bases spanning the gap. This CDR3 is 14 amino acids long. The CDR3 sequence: CAWSENRVVTEAFF. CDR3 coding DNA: TGTGCCTGGAGTGAAAACAGGGTTGTCACTGAAGCTTTCTTT.

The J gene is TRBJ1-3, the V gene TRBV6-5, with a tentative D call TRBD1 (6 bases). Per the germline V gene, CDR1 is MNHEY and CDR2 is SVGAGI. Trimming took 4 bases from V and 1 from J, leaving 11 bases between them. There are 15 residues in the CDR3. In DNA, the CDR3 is TGTGCCAGCAGTTCCGGGACATCTTCTGGAAACACCATATATTTT. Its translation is CASSSGTSSGNTIYF.

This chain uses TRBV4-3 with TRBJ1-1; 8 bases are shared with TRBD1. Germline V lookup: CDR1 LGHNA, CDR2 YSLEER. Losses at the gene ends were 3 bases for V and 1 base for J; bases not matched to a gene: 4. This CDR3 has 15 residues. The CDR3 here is CASSQVQGANTEAFF. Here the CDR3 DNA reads TGCGCCAGCAGCCAGGTTCAGGGGGCGAACACTGAAGCTTTCTTT.

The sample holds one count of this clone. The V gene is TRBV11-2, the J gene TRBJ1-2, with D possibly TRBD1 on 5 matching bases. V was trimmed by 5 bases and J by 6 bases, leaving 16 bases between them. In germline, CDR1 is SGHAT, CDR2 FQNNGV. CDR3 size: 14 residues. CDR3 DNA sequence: TGTGCCAGCAGCGCAGGGAGGGAGGGGAATGGCTACACCTTC. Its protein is CASSAGREGNGYTF.

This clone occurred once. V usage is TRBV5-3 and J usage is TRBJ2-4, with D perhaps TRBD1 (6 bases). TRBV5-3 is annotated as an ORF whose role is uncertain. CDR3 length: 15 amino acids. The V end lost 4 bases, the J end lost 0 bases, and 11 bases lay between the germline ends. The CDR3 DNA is TGTGCCAGAAGCACGGACAGAATAGCCAAAAACATTCAGTACTTC. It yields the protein CARSTDRIAKNIQYF.

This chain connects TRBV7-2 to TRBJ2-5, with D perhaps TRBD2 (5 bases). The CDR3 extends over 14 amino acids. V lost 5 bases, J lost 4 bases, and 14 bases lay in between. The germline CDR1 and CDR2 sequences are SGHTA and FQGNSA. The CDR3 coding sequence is TGTGCCAGCAGCCCATATAGTGCGGGAGAGACCCAGTACTTC. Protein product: CASSPYSAGETQYF.

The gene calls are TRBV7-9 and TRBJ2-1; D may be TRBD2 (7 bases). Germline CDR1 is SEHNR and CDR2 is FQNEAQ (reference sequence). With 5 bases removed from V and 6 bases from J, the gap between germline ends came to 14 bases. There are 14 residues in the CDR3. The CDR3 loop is CASSLGGGVNEQFF. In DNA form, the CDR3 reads TGTGCCAGCAGCCTAGGGGGGGGCGTCAATGAGCAGTTCTTC.

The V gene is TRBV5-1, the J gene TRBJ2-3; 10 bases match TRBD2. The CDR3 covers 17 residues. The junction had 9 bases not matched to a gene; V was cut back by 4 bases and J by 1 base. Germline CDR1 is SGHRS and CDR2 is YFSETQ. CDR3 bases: TGCGCCAGCAGCCCCTTCCCTACTAGCGGGGGCACAGATACGCAGTATTTT. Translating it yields CASSPFPTSGGTDTQYF.

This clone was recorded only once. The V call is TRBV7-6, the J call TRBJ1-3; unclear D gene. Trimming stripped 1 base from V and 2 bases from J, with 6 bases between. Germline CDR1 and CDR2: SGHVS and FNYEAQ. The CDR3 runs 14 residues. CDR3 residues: CASSLVSTGNTIYF. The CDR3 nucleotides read TGTGCCAGCAGCTTAGTAAGCACTGGAAACACCATATATTTT.

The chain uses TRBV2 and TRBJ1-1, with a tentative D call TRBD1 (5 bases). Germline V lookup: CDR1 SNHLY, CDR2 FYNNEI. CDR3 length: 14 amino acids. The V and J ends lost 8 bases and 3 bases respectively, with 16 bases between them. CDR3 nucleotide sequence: TGTGCCAGCGGTAAACGGTTAGGGGACACTGAAGCTTTCTTT. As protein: CASGKRLGDTEAFF.

The DNA of the CDR3 is TGTGCCAGCAGCCATCGCAGTCCGGGACAGGGGGCCCACGAGCAGTACTTC. Translation gives CASSHRSPGQGAHEQYF. The V and J genes are TRBV11-3 and TRBJ2-7, with 12 bases matching TRBD1. Germline V lookup: CDR1 SGHNT, CDR2 YENEEA. The CDR3 is made up of 17 amino acids. V dropped 5 bases and J dropped 5; count of bases not matched to a gene: 13.

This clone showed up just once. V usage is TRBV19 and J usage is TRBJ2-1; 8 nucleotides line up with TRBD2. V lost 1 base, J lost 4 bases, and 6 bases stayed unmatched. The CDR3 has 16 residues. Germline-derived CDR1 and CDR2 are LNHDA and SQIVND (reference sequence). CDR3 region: CASSIVGAGEYNEQFF. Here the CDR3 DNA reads TGTGCCAGTAGTATAGTGGGAGCGGGGGAGTACAATGAGCAGTTCTTC.

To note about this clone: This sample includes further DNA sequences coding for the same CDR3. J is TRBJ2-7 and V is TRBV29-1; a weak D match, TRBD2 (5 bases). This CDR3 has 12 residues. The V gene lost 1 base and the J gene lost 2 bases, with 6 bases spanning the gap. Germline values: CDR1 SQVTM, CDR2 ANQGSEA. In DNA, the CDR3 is TGCAGCGTTGAAGGGACTGCCTACGAGCAGTACTTC. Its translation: CSVEGTAYEQYF.

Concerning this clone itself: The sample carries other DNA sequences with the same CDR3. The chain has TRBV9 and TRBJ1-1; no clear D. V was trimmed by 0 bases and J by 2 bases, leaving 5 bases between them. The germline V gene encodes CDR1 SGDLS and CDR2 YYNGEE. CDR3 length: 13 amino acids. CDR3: CASSVVLNTEAFF. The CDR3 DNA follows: TGTGCCAGCAGCGTAGTACTAAACACTGAAGCTTTCTTT.

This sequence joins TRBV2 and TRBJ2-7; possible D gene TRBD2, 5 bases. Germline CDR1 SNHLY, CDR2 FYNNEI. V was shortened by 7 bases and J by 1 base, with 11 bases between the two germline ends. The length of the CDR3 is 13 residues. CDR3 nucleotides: TGTGCCAGCACCGGGGTTACGTCCTACGAGCAGTACTTC. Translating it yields CASTGVTSYEQYF.

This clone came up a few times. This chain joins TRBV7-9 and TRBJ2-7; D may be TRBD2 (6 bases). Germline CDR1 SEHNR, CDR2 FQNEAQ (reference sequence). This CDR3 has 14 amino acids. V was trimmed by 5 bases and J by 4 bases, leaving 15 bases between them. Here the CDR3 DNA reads TGTGCCAGCAGCCGACCGGGGGAGTTGTACGAGCAGTACTTC. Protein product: CASSRPGELYEQYF.

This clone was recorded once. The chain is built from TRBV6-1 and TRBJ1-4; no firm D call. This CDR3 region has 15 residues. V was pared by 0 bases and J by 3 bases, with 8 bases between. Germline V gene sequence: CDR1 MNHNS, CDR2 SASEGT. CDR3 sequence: CASSEAQVANEKLFF. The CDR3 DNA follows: TGTGCCAGCAGTGAAGCTCAGGTGGCTAATGAAAAACTGTTTTTT.